The clone carrying this TCR beta chain was observed at least ten times. Antigen unknown. Those patients with uncontrolled infection, other autoimmune disease, pregnancy or lactation were excluded. Fresh peripheral blood, around 10 ml of it, supplied the PBMCs. Amplified regions were TCR beta CDR3 sequences from RNA transcripts. A first-round RT-PCR of the TCR CDR3 used the HTBI primer set. TCRdb reanalysed the multiplex PCR reads using MiXCR and keeps one entry per CDR3 protein. The sample shows over 200,000 distinct CDR3 sequences, 13% to 15% of them seen only once. These data originate in a study of T cells in Graves' hyperthyroidism and ophthalmopathy. General study results and limits: Model output signaled ophthalmopathy a median approximately 6.2 months ahead of onset. Most expanded thyroid clonotypes above 0.001 recurred in blood.

The sequence derives from a woman between 40 and 50 years old with Graves' hyperthyroidism that later progressed to Graves' ophthalmopathy. Sequencing was done on a sample of blood.

In nucleotides, the CDR3 is TGTGCCAGCAGTTTAAAGGGTAGAACAGGGGGGAGAACCGGGGAGCTGTTTTTT. This codes for CASSLKGRTGGRTGELFF. The genes are TRBV27 and TRBJ2-2; 8 nucleotides agree with TRBD1. With V trimmed by 2 bases and J by 5 bases, 13 bases remained unmatched. This CDR3 has 18 residues. Germline V gene sequence: CDR1 MNHEY, CDR2 SMNVEV (reference sequence).